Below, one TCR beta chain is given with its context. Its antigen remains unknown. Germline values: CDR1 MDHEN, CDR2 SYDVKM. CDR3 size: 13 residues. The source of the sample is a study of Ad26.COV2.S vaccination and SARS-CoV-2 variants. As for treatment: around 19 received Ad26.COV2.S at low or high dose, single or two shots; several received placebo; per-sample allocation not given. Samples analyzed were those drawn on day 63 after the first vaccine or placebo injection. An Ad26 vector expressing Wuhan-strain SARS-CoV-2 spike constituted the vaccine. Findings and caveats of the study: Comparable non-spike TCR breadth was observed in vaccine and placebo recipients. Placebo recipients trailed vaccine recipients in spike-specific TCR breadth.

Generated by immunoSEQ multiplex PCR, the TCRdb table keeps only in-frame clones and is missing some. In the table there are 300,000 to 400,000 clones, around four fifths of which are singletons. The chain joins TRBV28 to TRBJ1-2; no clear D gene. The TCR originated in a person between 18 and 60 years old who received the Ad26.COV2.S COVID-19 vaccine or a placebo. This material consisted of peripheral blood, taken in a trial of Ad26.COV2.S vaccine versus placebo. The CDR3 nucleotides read TGTGGGTCACTAGGTGGGATGGAGTATGGCTACACCTTC. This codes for CGSLGGMEYGYTF.